This record covers a single T cell receptor (beta chain). Its matching antigen is unknown. The data were obtained in a study of cytomegalovirus exposure and HLA in healthy donors. Overall study: Out of roughly 200 million T cells, an earlier analysis found roughly 100 million unique TCR beta sequences in total. Across 350 to 500 genotyped donors, about 86% landed in the Caucasian-associated ancestry cluster.

General observations from the study: Compared with the approximately 680-donor mean, an Asian-associated ancestry cluster reportedly had fewer N-insertions, according to a later analysis. Some public TCRs appeared in many individuals, while most sequences were rare.

There are 14 residues in the CDR3. V was pared by 7 bases and J by 5 bases, with 6 bases of the junction left unmatched. Germline V gives CDR1 SEHNR, CDR2 FQNEAQ (reference sequence). PCR amplification relied on 60 Vbeta primers (plus 13 Jbeta primers). Assay used: immunoSEQ multiplex PCR; TCRdb lists only in-frame clones, some missing. This repertoire includes 100,000 to 150,000 clones. The chain employs TRBV7-9 and TRBJ2-3; TRBD2 agrees at 10 bases. The TCR sequence derives from a man between 18 and 29 years old in good health and CMV-seronegative. The sample comprised PBMCs. The CDR3 sequence: CASTLAGVVDTQYF. The DNA of the CDR3 is TGTGCCAGCACCCTAGCGGGAGTGGTAGATACGCAGTATTTT.